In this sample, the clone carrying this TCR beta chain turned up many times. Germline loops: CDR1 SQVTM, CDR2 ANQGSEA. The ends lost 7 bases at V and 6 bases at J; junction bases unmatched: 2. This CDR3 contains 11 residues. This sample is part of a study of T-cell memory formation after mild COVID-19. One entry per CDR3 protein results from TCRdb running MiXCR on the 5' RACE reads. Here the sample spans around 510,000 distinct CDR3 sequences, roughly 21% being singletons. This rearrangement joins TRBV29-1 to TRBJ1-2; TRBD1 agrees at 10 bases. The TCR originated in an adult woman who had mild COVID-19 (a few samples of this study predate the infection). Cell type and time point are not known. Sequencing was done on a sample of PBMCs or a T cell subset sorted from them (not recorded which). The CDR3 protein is CSAGQGDGYTF. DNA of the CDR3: TGCAGCGCCGGACAGGGGGATGGCTACACCTTC.